Listed here are 25 T cell receptor beta chains from one sample, sequenced in a study of beta chain features in type 1 diabetes. Reverse transcribing all isolated RNA meant expressed TCRB transcripts were sequenced. The method was immunoSEQ multiplex PCR; TCRdb's version includes in-frame clones alone and lacks a portion of them. Of about 150,000 clones listed, less than 9.5% are singletons. The sample consisted of central memory CD4+ T cells from blood. The receptors were sampled from a woman between 18 and 29 years old in good health.

The CDR3 loop reads CASSLGGGGQSVFEQYF. The CDR3 coding sequence is TGTGCCAGCAGCTTAGGAGGAGGGGGACAGTCTGTATTCGAGCAGTACTTC. The chain links TRBV11-3 to TRBJ2-7, with TRBD1 as a possible D gene (7 bases). CDR1 and CDR2 from the germline V gene are SGHNT and YENEEA. Trimming pared 1 base from V and 6 bases from J, leaving 22 bases between. CDR3 length equals 17 residues.

This clone was observed a few times. The chain recombines TRBV11-2 with TRBJ2-7; the match to TRBD2 covers 8 bases. This CDR3 has 14 amino acids. Losses at the gene ends were 4 bases for V and 4 bases for J; bases not matched to a gene: 6. Germline values: CDR1 SGHAT, CDR2 FQNNGV. The CDR3 nucleotides read TGTGCCAGCAGCTCAAGTAGCGGGACATACGAGCAGTACTTC. This codes for CASSSSSGTYEQYF.

This clone was seen a handful of times. The rearrangement links TRBV2 to TRBJ1-2, with D tentatively TRBD1 (5 bases). The germline CDR1 and CDR2 sequences are SNHLY and FYNNEI. The CDR3 loop spans 12 amino acids. V was cut by 8 bases and J by 4 bases, with 11 bases left in between. For the CDR3, the DNA is TGTGCCAGCGTCCGGGGGGGCTATGGCTACACCTTC. Its translation is CASVRGGYGYTF.

The rearrangement links TRBV30 to TRBJ2-1, with a possible D match to TRBD2 (5 bases). The CDR3 is 14 amino acids. CDR1 is GTSNPN, CDR2 SVGIG, per germline (reference sequence). Deletions cut 0 bases from V and 9 bases from J, with 15 bases between. As DNA, the CDR3 is TGTGCCTGGAGTGTAAACGGGCGGAGGATTGAGCAGTTCTTC. Translated: CAWSVNGRRIEQFF.

This clone turned up a few times. V is TRBV30 and J is TRBJ2-5, with 9 positions matching TRBD2. V shed 3 bases, J shed 3 bases, and the junction held 5 bases outside the gene matches. Germline CDR1 reads GTSNPN; CDR2 reads SVGIG (reference sequence). The CDR3 covers 14 residues. CDR3 in DNA: TGTGCCTGGAGAGGAAGCGGGGGGAAAGAGACCCAGTACTTC. Encoded protein: CAWRGSGGKETQYF.

The table lists this clone with many counts. V usage is TRBV25-1 and J usage is TRBJ1-2, with D perhaps matching TRBD1 (5 bases). Looked up from germline, CDR1 is MGHDK and CDR2 is SYGVNS. The CDR3 sequence is 14 residues long. Trimming took 11 bases from V and 3 from J, leaving 19 bases between them. This CDR3 is CAPEKSWGYYGYTF. The CDR3 DNA sequence: TGTGCCCCTGAGAAAAGTTGGGGCTACTATGGCTACACCTTC.

This sequence joins TRBV14 and TRBJ2-5; 7 nucleotides match TRBD1. The CDR3 has 13 residues. With 1 base clipped from V and 5 bases from J, the junction kept 1 base outside the gene matches. CDR1 and CDR2 (germline): SGHDN, FVKESK. This CDR3 reads CASSQVDRETQYF. CDR3 bases: TGTGCCAGCAGCCAAGTGGACAGGGAGACCCAGTACTTC.

The table lists this clone with a few counts. The chain has TRBV5-1 and TRBJ2-5; perhaps TRBD2 as D (5 bases). V was clipped by 7 bases and J by 2 bases, with 18 bases between them. CDR1 SGHRS and CDR2 YFSETQ come from the germline V gene. The CDR3 consists of 15 residues. CDR3 amino acids: CASSRLGLMQETQYF. Written as DNA, the CDR3 is TGCGCCAGCTCCCGTCTAGGACTCATGCAAGAGACCCAGTACTTC.

The chain employs TRBV7-9 and TRBJ2-3; TRBD2 agrees at 12 bases. Per germline, CDR1 SEHNR and CDR2 FQNEAQ (reference sequence). There are 18 residues in the CDR3. Trimming took 2 bases from V and 0 from J; bases not matched to a gene: 6. CDR3 nucleotides: TGTGCCAGCAGCTTAACTAAGACTAGCGGGAGAAGCACAGATACGCAGTATTTT. This sequence encodes CASSLTKTSGRSTDTQYF.

The chain recombines TRBV30 with TRBJ2-7, with D possibly TRBD2 on 6 matching bases. The CDR3 covers 13 residues. Germline values: CDR1 GTSNPN, CDR2 SVGIG (reference sequence). Deletions cut 8 bases from V and 6 bases from J, with 20 bases between. The CDR3 DNA follows: TGTGCCCGGACCTCCGCGGGGTCCATCGAGCAGTACTTC. As protein: CARTSAGSIEQYF. Combining the CDR3 with reference TRBV30 and TRBJ2-7 gives the whole variable domain SQTIHQWPATLVQPVGSPLSLECTVEGTSNPNLYWYRQAAGRGLQLLFYSVGIGQISSEVPQNLSASRPQDRQFILSSKKLLLSDSGFYLCARTSAGSIEQYFGPGTRLTVT.

A word on this clone: The same CDR3 arises from other DNA sequences in this sample as well. V usage is TRBV7-9 and J usage is TRBJ2-7; D is possibly TRBD1 (6 bases). The CDR3 length is 12 residues. CDR1 and CDR2 (germline): SEHNR, FQNEAQ (reference sequence). Trimming took 0 bases from V and 6 from J, leaving 6 bases between them. This CDR3 is CASSLAGGEQYF. The CDR3 DNA sequence: TGTGCCAGCAGCTTAGCAGGGGGCGAGCAGTACTTC.

This clone was seen more than once but under ten times. The gene calls are TRBV5-4 and TRBJ1-1; D ambiguous. The CDR3 runs 13 residues. The germline V and J ends were trimmed by 2 bases and 3 bases, with 8 bases remaining between them. Germline CDR1 is SGHNT and CDR2 is YYREEE (reference sequence). The CDR3 is CASSFRLDTEAFF. The DNA of the CDR3 is TGTGCCAGCAGCTTCCGATTAGACACTGAAGCTTTCTTT.

This chain uses TRBV19 with TRBJ2-2; 9 positions agree with TRBD1. CDR1 and CDR2 from the germline V gene are LNHDA and SQIVND (reference sequence). The CDR3 covers 14 residues. V shed 5 bases and J 4 bases; nucleotides not matched to a gene: 2. CDR3 amino acids: CASSRTGATGELFF. The CDR3 nucleotides are TGTGCCAGTAGTCGGACAGGGGCCACCGGGGAGCTGTTTTTT.

This clone occurred a few times. V usage is TRBV29-1 and J usage is TRBJ1-5; TRBD1 is a possible D gene (6 bases). The V gene lost 4 bases and the J gene lost 1 base, with 11 bases spanning the gap. Germline V gene sequence: CDR1 SQVTM, CDR2 ANQGSEA. There are 14 residues in the CDR3. CDR3 sequence reads: CSVGTGPSNQPQHF. Written as DNA, the CDR3 is TGCAGCGTTGGAACAGGGCCCAGCAATCAGCCCCAGCATTTT.

This clone turned up a few times. The J gene is TRBJ2-6, the V gene TRBV9; D unresolved. With 4 bases removed from V and 3 bases from J, the gap between germline ends came to 8 bases. The CDR3 covers 14 residues. CDR1 is SGDLS, CDR2 YYNGEE, per germline. The CDR3 region is CASSLYGGANVLTF. CDR3 in DNA: TGTGCCAGCAGCCTATACGGTGGGGCCAACGTCCTGACTTTC.

The chain carries TRBV7-2 and TRBJ2-1; 7 bases map to TRBD1. Looked up from germline, CDR1 is SGHTA and CDR2 is FQGNSA. The CDR3 sequence is 14 residues long. The junction had 15 bases not matched to a gene; V was cut back by 5 bases and J by 14 bases. CDR3 residues: CASSPEGQALMKFF. The CDR3 DNA reads TGTGCCAGCAGCCCCGAAGGACAGGCACTTATGAAGTTCTTC. Variable domain in full (rest from reference TRBV7-2 and TRBJ2-1): GAGVSQSPSNKVTEKGKDVELRCDPISGHTALYWYRQSLGQGLEFLIYFQGNSAPDKSGLPSDRFSAERTGGSVSTLTIQRTQQEDSAVYLCASSPEGQALMKFFGPGTRLTVL.

The rearrangement joins TRBV9 to TRBJ2-1; 11 bases fit TRBD2. V gave up 1 base and J gave up 5 bases; unmatched junction bases: 5. CDR1 and CDR2 from the germline V gene are SGDLS and YYNGEE. This CDR3 comprises 16 residues. The chain's CDR3 is CASSVLAGGRNNEQFF. The DNA of the CDR3 is TGTGCCAGCAGCGTATTAGCGGGAGGGCGTAACAATGAGCAGTTCTTC. Full variable domain (missing parts from reference TRBV9 and TRBJ2-1): DSGVTQTPKHLITATGQRVTLRCSPRSGDLSVYWYQQSLDQGLQFLIQYYNGEERAKGNILERFSAQQFPDLHSELNLSSLELGDSALYFCASSVLAGGRNNEQFFGPGTRLTVL.

On this clone: The sample holds other DNA sequences that translate to the same CDR3. The chain employs TRBV7-2 and TRBJ2-7, with TRBD1 identical over 8 bases. J gave up 5 bases and V 0 bases, and 3 bases lay outside the gene matches. The CDR3 length is 14 residues. Per the germline V gene, CDR1 is SGHTA and CDR2 is FQGNSA. CDR3 in DNA: TGTGCCAGCAGCTTAGCACAGGGGGTAAACGAGCAGTACTTC. The encoded protein is CASSLAQGVNEQYF.

The chain carries TRBV5-4 and TRBJ2-3; 9 positions match TRBD2. This CDR3 comprises 17 residues. Germline values: CDR1 SGHNT, CDR2 YYREEE (reference sequence). The V gene end was trimmed by 4 bases and the J gene end by 0 bases; junction bases not matched to a gene: 9. As DNA, the CDR3 is TGTGCCAGCAGCCCCCGAACTGGACTAGCGAGCACAGATACGCAGTATTTT. It encodes CASSPRTGLASTDTQYF.

This clone has a handful of counts. The chain combines TRBV9 with TRBJ1-2; D uncertain. Trimming pared 4 bases from V and 6 bases from J, leaving 19 bases between. The CDR3 runs to 15 residues. The V gene's germline CDR1 is SGDLS and CDR2 YYNGEE. The CDR3 protein is CASSPRLDARDGYTF. The CDR3 nucleotides are TGTGCCAGCAGCCCTCGACTGGACGCGAGGGATGGCTACACCTTC.

The chain employs TRBV9 and TRBJ2-1; 10 positions match TRBD2. The CDR3 runs 15 residues. J gave up 6 bases and V 3 bases, and 6 bases lay outside the gene matches. Germline CDR1 SGDLS, CDR2 YYNGEE. The CDR3 DNA reads as TGTGCCAGCAGCGGTACCGGGACTAGCGTCAATGAGCAGTTCTTC. Amino acids: CASSGTGTSVNEQFF.

This clone was detected a few times. V gene TRBV5-1 combines with J gene TRBJ2-7; the D is unclear. Germline V CDR1 and CDR2: SGHRS, YFSETQ. The CDR3 length is 13 residues. With 1 base removed from V and 5 bases from J, the gap between germline ends came to 10 bases. This chain's CDR3 is CASSLSPRNEQYF. The CDR3 region has the DNA TGCGCCAGCAGCTTGAGTCCCAGGAACGAGCAGTACTTC.

The chain carries TRBV10-2 and TRBJ2-3, with TRBD2 matching over 14 bases. The CDR3 is made up of 19 amino acids. With 1 base clipped from V and 0 bases from J, the junction kept 6 bases outside the gene matches. Germline assignment: CDR1 WSHSY and CDR2 SAAADI. CDR3 sequence (DNA): TGCGCCAGCAGTGAGTGGGGACTAGCGGGGGATTCTAGCACAGATACGCAGTATTTT. As protein: CASSEWGLAGDSSTDTQYF.

This chain joins TRBV2 and TRBJ2-5; tentatively, D is TRBD2 (6 bases). V lost 0 bases and J 7 bases, leaving 15 bases between the germline ends. The CDR3 runs 15 residues. Germline CDR1 is SNHLY and CDR2 is FYNNEI. The CDR3 spells CASSEAGLSYGTQYF. The CDR3 DNA sequence: TGTGCCAGCAGTGAAGCCGGACTAAGCTATGGGACCCAGTACTTC.

V is TRBV5-1 and J is TRBJ1-1, with a tentative D call TRBD1 (5 bases). This CDR3 comprises 15 residues. Germline V gene sequence: CDR1 SGHRS, CDR2 YFSETQ. V was pared by 0 bases and J by 5 bases, with 14 bases between. The chain's CDR3 is CASSLDGHPKTEAFF. CDR3 bases: TGCGCCAGCAGCTTGGATGGACACCCGAAGACTGAAGCTTTCTTT.